This TCR beta chain emerged from a study of control samples from healthy donors and cancer patients. The CDR3 extends over 13 amino acids. V lost 3 bases to trimming and J lost 5 bases, with 10 bases between them. Germline V gene lookup returns CDR1 LGHDT and CDR2 YNNKEL (reference sequence). Libraries were prepared by immunoSEQ multiplex PCR; TCRdb keeps only in-frame clonotypes and omits some of them. The sample contains more than 95,000 clones, about 90% of which appear only once. The sample comprised blood. This chain connects TRBV3-1 (or the pseudogene TRBV3-2) to TRBJ2-5; D possibly matches TRBD1 or TRBD2 (5 bases each). The sequence was obtained from a man younger than 30 in good health. CDR3 DNA sequence: TGTGCCAGCAGCCATTTGGGGGTGGAGACCCAGTACTTC. As protein: CASSHLGVETQYF.